The 14 T cell receptor beta chains listed next were all sequenced from one sample in a study of cytomegalovirus exposure and HLA in healthy donors. The study ran its PCR with 60 Vbeta and 13 Jbeta primers. This table comes from immunoSEQ multiplex PCR, and its TCRdb copy is limited to in-frame clones, with some not included. The data contain some 150,000 clones, approximately 79% of them singletons. The sample comprised PBMCs. The receptors here all came from a female donor in good health and CMV-seronegative.

This chain joins TRBV4-2 and TRBJ2-7; 8 positions agree with TRBD1. V lost 4 bases and J lost 5; bases outside the gene matches: 10. The CDR3 contains 15 residues. CDR1 is LGHNA and CDR2 is YNFKEQ in the germline V gene. The CDR3 DNA sequence: TGTGCCAGCAGCCGAGACGGACAGGGAGCCGACGAGCAGTACTTC. It translates to CASSRDGQGADEQYF.

J is TRBJ2-7 and V is TRBV18; a weak D match, TRBD2 (6 bases). The germline V and J ends were trimmed by 6 bases and 0 bases, with 21 bases remaining between them. Per the germline V gene, CDR1 is KGHSH and CDR2 is LQKENI. The CDR3 contains 17 residues. CDR3 sequence: CASSPLGVGGTSYEQYF. The DNA for the CDR3 is TGTGCCAGCTCCCCCCTCGGCGTGGGAGGCACCTCCTACGAGCAGTACTTC.

The J gene is TRBJ2-7, the V gene TRBV6-1; D perhaps matches TRBD2 (5 bases). The germline V gene has CDR1 MNHNS and CDR2 SASEGT. Trimming removed 4 bases at V and 1 base at J, with 11 bases between. This CDR3 has 14 amino acids. As DNA, the CDR3 is TGTGCCAGCAGTGGAGGGTTAGGGTCCTACGAGCAGTACTTC. Translation: CASSGGLGSYEQYF.

V is TRBV18 and J is TRBJ1-2; D is unclear. In germline, CDR1 is KGHSH, CDR2 LQKENI. Trimming stripped 1 base from V and 8 bases from J, with 8 bases between. The CDR3 loop spans 12 amino acids. The CDR3 sequence is CASSPQEEGYTF. The CDR3 nucleotides are TGTGCCAGCTCACCACAGGAGGAGGGCTACACCTTC. Complete variable domain (other parts from reference TRBV18 and TRBJ1-2): NAGVMQNPRHLVRRRGQEARLRCSPMKGHSHVYWYRQLPEEGLKFMVYLQKENIIDESGMPKERFSAEFPKEGPSILRIQQVVRGDSAAYFCASSPQEEGYTFGSGTRLTVV.

This clone has a handful of counts. CDR3 loop: CSVEEMWAGGETQYF. The CDR3 DNA sequence: TGCAGCGTTGAAGAGATGTGGGCAGGGGGGGAGACCCAGTACTTC. The chain links TRBV29-1 to TRBJ2-5; perhaps TRBD1 as D (7 bases). This CDR3 contains 15 residues. Germline CDR1 SQVTM, CDR2 ANQGSEA. The V and J ends lost 0 bases and 5 bases respectively, with 16 bases between them.

The chain joins TRBV27 to TRBJ2-7; perhaps TRBD2 as D (6 bases). This CDR3 region has 15 residues. With 6 bases removed from V and 2 bases from J, the gap between germline ends came to 17 bases. Germline values: CDR1 MNHEY, CDR2 SMNVEV (reference sequence). This CDR3 reads CASRPTRDFAYEQYF. The CDR3 DNA reads TGTGCCAGCAGACCAACCCGGGACTTTGCCTACGAGCAGTACTTC.

The chain uses TRBV25-1 and TRBJ2-5; D might be TRBD1 (6 bases). The V end was cut by 11 bases, the J end by 0 bases, with 13 bases between. The CDR3 is made up of 13 amino acids. CDR1 is MGHDK, CDR2 SYGVNS, per germline. The CDR3 coding sequence is TGTGCCCAGACAGGTGAGTACCAAGAGACCCAGTACTTC. This encodes CAQTGEYQETQYF.

The J gene is TRBJ1-2, the V gene TRBV6-5; D unresolved. Trimming removed 7 bases from V and 7 bases from J, with 16 bases in between. This CDR3 region has 13 residues. CDR1 is MNHEY, CDR2 SVGAGI, per germline. CDR3 region: CASTPGGFFGYTF. The CDR3 nucleotides are TGTGCCAGCACCCCGGGCGGGTTTTTTGGCTACACCTTC.

This chain uses TRBV7-9 with TRBJ1-5; TRBD1 agrees at 7 bases. There are 15 residues in the CDR3. V gave up 5 bases and J gave up 4 bases; unmatched junction bases: 8. The germline V gene has CDR1 SEHNR and CDR2 FQNEAQ (reference sequence). CDR3 in amino acids: CASSEGTVPNQPQHF. CDR3 DNA: TGTGCCAGCAGCGAAGGGACAGTCCCTAATCAGCCCCAGCATTTT.

The CDR3 bases are TGTGCCAGCAGCGACAGGAACACTGAAGCTTTCTTT. Translating gives CASSDRNTEAFF. V usage is TRBV5-5 and J usage is TRBJ1-1, with a weak D call TRBD1 (5 bases). The CDR3 runs to 12 residues. Trimming removed 4 bases at V and 1 base at J, with 5 bases between. Germline CDR1 is SGHKS and CDR2 is YYEKEE (reference sequence). Full variable domain (missing parts from reference TRBV5-5 and TRBJ1-1): DAGVTQSPTHLIKTRGQQVTLRCSPISGHKSVSWYQQVLGQGPQFIFQYYEKEERGRGNFPDRFSARQFPNYSSELNVNALLLGDSALYLCASSDRNTEAFFGQGTRLTVV.

The chain employs TRBV30 and TRBJ2-1; tentative D call: TRBD2 (5 bases). This CDR3 has 14 amino acids. Looked up from germline, CDR1 is GTSNPN and CDR2 is SVGIG (reference sequence). Trimming shortened V by 0 bases and J by 4 bases, and 10 bases separated the two germline ends. DNA for the CDR3: TGTGCCTGGAGTGTACCCGGGGTATACAATGAGCAGTTCTTC. The encoded protein is CAWSVPGVYNEQFF.

This chain uses TRBV27 with TRBJ2-3; 7 bases align to TRBD2. The CDR3 has 14 residues. Germline CDR1 and CDR2: MNHEY and SMNVEV (reference sequence). Germline trimming cut 3 bases from V and 4 bases from J; bases unmatched to any gene: 4. The CDR3 protein is CASSFGLGADTQYF. The CDR3 DNA follows: TGTGCCAGCAGTTTTGGACTAGGGGCAGATACGCAGTATTTT.

The chain uses TRBV6-6 and TRBJ2-7; possibly TRBD1 for D (5 bases). The CDR3 runs to 12 residues. With 2 bases removed from V and 3 bases from J, the gap between germline ends came to 5 bases. Germline V lookup: CDR1 MNHNY, CDR2 SVGAGI (reference sequence). The CDR3, as DNA: TGTGCCAGCAGTTACGACAGCTACGAGCAGTACTTC. It is translated as CASSYDSYEQYF.

This sequence joins TRBV25-1 and TRBJ2-2; 9 bases match TRBD1. With 4 bases clipped from V and 6 bases from J, the junction kept 12 bases outside the gene matches. CDR3 length equals 17 residues. Germline lookup yields CDR1 MGHDK and CDR2 SYGVNS. The CDR3 is CASSAHPGQGIPGELFF. The CDR3 coding sequence is TGTGCCAGCAGTGCCCACCCGGGACAGGGAATACCCGGGGAGCTGTTTTTT.